The present T cell receptor (beta chain) was sequenced within a study of blood T cells in healthy people across ages. Per the germline V gene, CDR1 is MGHRA and CDR2 is YSYEKL. The CDR3 is made up of 15 amino acids. Trimming removed 1 base at V and 2 bases at J, with 9 bases between. This clonotype was picked up a small number of times. Together with a sample-barcoded 5' primer, a J-beta primer mix was included in a second PCR lasting about 7 to 11 cycles. MiXCR, run by TCRdb on the 5' RACE reads, gives a single entry per CDR3 protein. The sample lists around 1,100,000 distinct CDR3 sequences; around two fifths were seen once.

The receptor's source is a man aged 18 to 30 in good health. The sequencing input was blood. V gene TRBV4-1 combines with J gene TRBJ2-1, with D uncertain. The chain's CDR3 is CASSQGLGTYNEQFF. The CDR3, as DNA: TGCGCCAGCAGCCAAGGGCTAGGGACCTACAATGAGCAGTTCTTC.